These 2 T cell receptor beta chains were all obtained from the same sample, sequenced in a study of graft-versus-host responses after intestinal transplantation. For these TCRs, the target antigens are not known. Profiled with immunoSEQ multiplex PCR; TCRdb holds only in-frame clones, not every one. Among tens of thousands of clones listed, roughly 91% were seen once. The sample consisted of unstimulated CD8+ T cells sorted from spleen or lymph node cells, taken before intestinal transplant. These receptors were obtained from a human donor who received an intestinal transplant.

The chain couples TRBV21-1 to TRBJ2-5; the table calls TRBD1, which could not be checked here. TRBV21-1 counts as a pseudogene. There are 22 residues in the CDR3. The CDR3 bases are TGTGCCAGCAGCAAAGCCGGTAAGCTTGTCGGGACAGACTACTATGAGCAAGAGACCCAGTACTTC. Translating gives CASSKAGKLVGTDYYEQETQYF.

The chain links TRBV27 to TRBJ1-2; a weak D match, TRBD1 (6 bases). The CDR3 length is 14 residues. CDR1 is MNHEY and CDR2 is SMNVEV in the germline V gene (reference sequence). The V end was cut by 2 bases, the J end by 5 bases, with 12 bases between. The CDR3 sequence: CASSLKGEGYGYTF. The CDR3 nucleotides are TGTGCCAGCAGTTTAAAGGGGGAAGGATATGGCTACACCTTC.